The sequence of this T cell receptor beta chain was determined in a study of patients and donors after allogeneic stem cell transplantation. A few counts support this clonotype. TCRdb reprocessed the RT-PCR reads via MiXCR and lists one record per CDR3 protein. The table has over 150,000 distinct CDR3 sequences, about 40% seen once. Material: blood, either unsorted or a sorted T cell fraction (not recorded which). The sequence was obtained from a human donor who was either an allogeneic HSCT recipient or a stem cell or donor lymphocyte infusion donor (not recorded which). It is not recorded whose cells these are; they may come from a transplant donor.

CDR3: CSARDGGMNTEAFF. The CDR3 DNA follows: TGCAGTGCTAGAGACGGCGGCATGAACACTGAAGCTTTCTTT. The chain employs TRBV20-1 and TRBJ1-1; D is unresolved. V was clipped by 0 bases and J by 0 bases, with 8 bases between them. The germline CDR1 and CDR2 sequences are DFQATT and SNEGSKA (reference sequence). CDR3 length: 14 residues.